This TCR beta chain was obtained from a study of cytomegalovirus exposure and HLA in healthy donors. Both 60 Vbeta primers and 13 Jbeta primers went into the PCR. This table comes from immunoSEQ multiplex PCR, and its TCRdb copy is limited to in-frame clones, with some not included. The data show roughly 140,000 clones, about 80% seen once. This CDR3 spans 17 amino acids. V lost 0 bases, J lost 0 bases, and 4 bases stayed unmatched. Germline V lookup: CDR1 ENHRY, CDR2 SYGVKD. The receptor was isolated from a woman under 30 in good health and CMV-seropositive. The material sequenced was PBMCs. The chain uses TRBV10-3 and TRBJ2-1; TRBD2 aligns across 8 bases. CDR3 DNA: TGTGCCATCAGTGAGTCTAGCGGGGTTAGCTCCTACAATGAGCAGTTCTTC. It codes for CAISESSGVSSYNEQFF.